This T cell receptor (beta chain) emerged from a study of cytomegalovirus exposure and HLA in healthy donors. Study-level findings and limits: HLA restriction was apparent for most CMV-associated TCR beta chains in a later analysis. Most observed TCR sequences were rare, whereas some public TCRs were detected in many donors. Indistinguishable V segments, including TRBV6-2 and TRBV6-3, were excluded.

The PCR had 60 Vbeta and 13 Jbeta primers. The table came from immunoSEQ multiplex PCR; TCRdb's copy has only in-frame clones and leaves some out. The profile shows fewer than 150,000 clones, 65% to 85% of them singletons. Comment on this clone: Antigen specificity is unknown.

Trimming removed 3 bases at V and 1 base at J, with 6 bases between. The germline gives CDR1 SNHLY, CDR2 FYNNEI. The CDR3 totals 14 residues. The chain carries TRBV2 and TRBJ2-2; D is uncertain. Material: PBMCs. The receptor was derived from a man aged 50 or older in good health and CMV-seronegative. The CDR3 is CASSERGNTGELFF. The CDR3 bases are TGTGCCAGCAGTGAGCGAGGGAACACCGGGGAGCTGTTTTTT.